Listed below are T cell receptor beta chains from one sample, sequenced in a study of CXCR3-negative and CXCR3-positive naive CD8 T cells. TCRdb processed the 5' RACE reads again and assigns one entry to each CDR3 protein, with no DNA. This sample contains about 6,900 distinct CDR3 sequences. Material: naive CXCR3+ CD8+ T cells from blood. The receptors derive from a human donor in good health. Some clones in this sample may be carry-over from other donors' samples. Each CDR3 is given with its conserved first and last residue. Fields, in order: clone size, J gene, V gene, CDR3 protein. Size values are once, few and many counts, or a class for expanded clones, and some rows have none.

NA | TRBJ1-1 | TRBV19 | CASRILMNTEAFF
NA | TRBJ2-3 | TRBV6-6 | CASSTEITDTQYF
NA | TRBJ1-4 | TRBV19 | CASPSWATNEKLFF
NA | TRBJ2-3 | TRBV29-1 | CSVESQGLGDTQYF
NA | TRBJ2-1 | TRBV6-1 | CASRTLGLANEQFF
medium-sized | TRBJ2-5 | TRBV20-1 | CSVGFHQETQYF
NA | TRBJ2-1 | TRBV2 | CAAVLATGNEQFF
NA | TRBJ2-3 | TRBV11-2 | CARSLQFTDTQSF
medium-sized | TRBJ2-7 | TRBV29-1 | CSVGGDYEQYF
NA | TRBJ2-7 | TRBV5-1 | CASSLASGSPLEQYF
NA | TRBJ2-5 | TRBV4-2 | CASSQEEAGQETQYF
NA | TRBJ2-1 | TRBV29-1 | CSALVPSYNEQFF
NA | TRBJ1-1 | TRBV9 | CASSPTHGGNTEAFF
NA | TRBJ2-4 | TRBV19 | CATAGAKNIQYF